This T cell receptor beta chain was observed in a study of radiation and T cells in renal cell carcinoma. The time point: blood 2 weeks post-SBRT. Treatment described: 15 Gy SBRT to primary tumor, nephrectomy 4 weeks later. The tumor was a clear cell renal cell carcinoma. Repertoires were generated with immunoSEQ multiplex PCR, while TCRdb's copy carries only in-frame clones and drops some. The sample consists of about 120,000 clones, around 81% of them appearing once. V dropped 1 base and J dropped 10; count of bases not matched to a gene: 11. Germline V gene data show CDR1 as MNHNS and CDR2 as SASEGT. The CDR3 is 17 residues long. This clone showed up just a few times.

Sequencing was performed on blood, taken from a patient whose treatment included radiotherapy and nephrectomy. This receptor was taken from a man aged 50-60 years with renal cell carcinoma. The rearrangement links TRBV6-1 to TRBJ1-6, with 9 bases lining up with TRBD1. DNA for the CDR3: TGTGCCAGCAGTGAAGATCAGGGGACAGGGAGCCGGTCACCCCTCCACTTT. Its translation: CASSEDQGTGSRSPLHF.